The 31 T cell receptor beta chains below were found in one sample sequenced in a study of T-cell memory formation after mild COVID-19. Each CDR3 protein is one row after TCRdb ran MiXCR on the 5' RACE reads. The sample lists 130,000 to 150,000 distinct CDR3 sequences, roughly 21% occurring once. Sequenced: PBMCs or a T cell subset sorted from them (not recorded which). These receptors came from an adult woman who had mild COVID-19 (a few samples of this study predate the infection). Cell type and time point are not known.

This clonotype was detected a few times. The rearrangement uses TRBV2 and TRBJ1-2; D gene uncertain. Trimming took off 2 bases at V and 2 bases at J, with 6 bases between the two ends. Germline CDR1 SNHLY, CDR2 FYNNEI. The CDR3 covers 13 residues. This CDR3 is CASSEQLNYGYTF. The DNA for the CDR3 is TGTGCCAGCAGTGAACAGTTAAACTATGGCTACACCTTC. Variable domain in full (rest from reference TRBV2 and TRBJ1-2): EPEVTQTPSHQVTQMGQEVILRCVPISNHLYFYWYRQILGQKVEFLVSFYNNEISEKSEIFDDQFSVERPDGSNFTLKIRSTKLEDSAMYFCASSEQLNYGYTFGSGTRLTVV.

This clonotype was detected only a few times. The chain uses TRBV6-5 and TRBJ2-7; maybe TRBD1 (6 bases). This CDR3 has 14 amino acids. Germline V gives CDR1 MNHEY, CDR2 SVGAGI. V was clipped by 6 bases and J by 7 bases, with 19 bases between them. The CDR3 region has the DNA TGTGCCAGCAGCTCCGGGACACCTACGGGGGAGCAGTACTTC. It specifies CASSSGTPTGEQYF.

V gene TRBV7-8 combines with J gene TRBJ2-1; 11 bases line up with TRBD1. From germline, CDR1 is SGHVS and CDR2 FQNEAQ. The CDR3 contains 15 residues. V was clipped by 6 bases and J by 7 bases; unmatched bases: 8. CDR3 DNA sequence: TGTGCCAGCAGACCCCGGGGGACAGGGGGGAATGAGCAGTTCTTC. Translating gives CASRPRGTGGNEQFF.

This clonotype has only a few counts. The V and J genes are TRBV12-3 or TRBV12-4 and TRBJ2-1; 8 bases are a match to TRBD2. The CDR3 is 15 amino acids. With V trimmed by 6 bases and J by 12 bases, 16 bases remained unmatched. DNA of the CDR3: TGTGCCAGCAGACTAACTAGCGGTGGCCCCGGAGGGCAGTTCTTC. This codes for CASRLTSGGPGGQFF.

In its sample, this clonotype was seen a few times. The chain combines TRBV7-3 with TRBJ2-1; 8 nucleotides match TRBD2. V gave up 4 bases and J gave up 4 bases; unmatched junction bases: 12. CDR3 length: 17 amino acids. From germline, CDR1 is SGHTA and CDR2 FQGTGA. DNA of the CDR3: TGTGCCAGCAGCTCCCCCCAGGGCGGGGGGCAATACAATGAGCAGTTCTTC. It encodes CASSSPQGGGQYNEQFF.

The rearrangement links TRBV6-2 or TRBV6-3 to TRBJ2-7; the match to TRBD1 covers 8 bases. This CDR3 is built from 17 residues. Germline trimming cut 6 bases from V and 6 bases from J; bases unmatched to any gene: 19. The germline gives CDR1 MNHEY, CDR2 SVGEGT. CDR3 sequence reads: CASSAGTGYTYSGEQYF. DNA of the CDR3: TGTGCCAGCAGCGCCGGGACAGGATATACCTATTCGGGCGAGCAGTACTTC.

The CDR3 DNA follows: TGCGCCAGCAGCTTTACAGGGAACGAAGCTTTCTTT. This translates into CASSFTGNEAFF. This chain links TRBV5-1 with TRBJ1-1, with D maybe TRBD1 (6 bases). V was trimmed by 2 bases and J by 8 bases, leaving 10 bases between them. The CDR3 consists of 12 residues. The germline V gene encodes CDR1 SGHRS and CDR2 YFSETQ.

This rearrangement joins TRBV7-9 to TRBJ1-2; possibly TRBD1 for D (5 bases). Per germline, CDR1 SEHNR and CDR2 FQNEAQ (reference sequence). This CDR3 is 12 amino acids long. The ends were cut back, 7 bases at V and 5 bases at J, with 11 bases in the middle. Written as DNA, the CDR3 is TGTGCCAGCACCATGGGGGGGTATGGCTACACCTTC. This gives the protein CASTMGGYGYTF.

The rearrangement joins TRBV6-2 or TRBV6-3 to TRBJ2-2; 12 bases match TRBD2. CDR3 length: 20 amino acids. The germline V gene has CDR1 MNHEY and CDR2 SVGEGT. After removal of 2 bases from V and 1 base from J, the junction contained 11 bases not matched to a gene. For the CDR3, the DNA is TGTGCCAGCAGTTACCCCTCGACTAGCGGGAGTCTGGGGAACACCGGGGAGCTGTTTTTT. Encoded protein: CASSYPSTSGSLGNTGELFF.

This rearrangement joins TRBV20-1 to TRBJ2-7, with 10 bases that match TRBD2. The CDR3 is made up of 14 amino acids. V was pared by 6 bases and J by 2 bases, with 7 bases of the junction left unmatched. Germline values: CDR1 DFQATT, CDR2 SNEGSKA (reference sequence). The CDR3 region has the DNA TGCAGTGCGACTCTAGCGGGGGTTGCCTACGAGCAGTACTTC. Its translation is CSATLAGVAYEQYF.

The chain is built from TRBV5-8 and TRBJ2-5, with D perhaps TRBD2 (5 bases). V shed 0 bases and J shed 7 bases, with 13 bases lying between them. The CDR3 is 14 residues long. Per germline, CDR1 SGHTS and CDR2 YDEGEE. In DNA form, the CDR3 reads TGTGCCAGCAGCTTGGGGACTGAGGTTGGGACCCAGTACTTC. It specifies CASSLGTEVGTQYF.

The gene calls are TRBV6-5 and TRBJ2-5; 9 bases are shared with TRBD1. In germline, CDR1 is MNHEY, CDR2 SVGAGI. V dropped 2 bases and J dropped 2; count of bases not matched to a gene: 3. The CDR3 covers 15 residues. The DNA for the CDR3 is TGTGCCAGCAGTTACGAAGGGACAGGGCAAGAGACCCAGTACTTC. This translates into CASSYEGTGQETQYF.

This clonotype was observed a handful of times. The chain has TRBV5-1 and TRBJ1-1; a weak D match, TRBD1 (5 bases). CDR1 is SGHRS and CDR2 is YFSETQ in the germline V gene. This CDR3 spans 15 amino acids. V lost 0 bases and J lost 3, with 12 bases in between. CDR3 DNA sequence: TGCGCCAGCAGCTTGGCGGGCAGGGCGGACACTGAAGCTTTCTTT. It encodes CASSLAGRADTEAFF.

The V gene is TRBV12-3 or TRBV12-4, the J gene TRBJ2-7; D may be TRBD2 (7 bases). CDR3 length: 15 amino acids. V gave up 4 bases and J gave up 3 bases, with 16 bases separating them. The CDR3 DNA follows: TGTGCCAGCAGTTCGGGGGGCGTGGACCGCTACGAGCAGTACTTC. Translating gives CASSSGGVDRYEQYF.

The sample holds a few counts of this clonotype. The genes are TRBV15 and TRBJ2-7; 8 bases align to TRBD1. V dropped 3 bases and J dropped 5; count of bases not matched to a gene: 12. CDR3 length: 16 amino acids. Germline CDR1 and CDR2: LNHNV and YYDKDF (reference sequence). This CDR3 is CATSSLPGQGKDEQYF. The DNA for the CDR3 is TGTGCCACCAGCAGCCTTCCCGGACAGGGTAAAGACGAGCAGTACTTC.

This clonotype was observed many times. The chain carries TRBV5-1 and TRBJ2-1; D remains ambiguous. Trimming left V 7 bases short and J 2 bases short, with 13 bases between. Germline CDR1 SGHRS, CDR2 YFSETQ. This CDR3 region has 14 residues. CDR3 sequence: CASSDLLPYNEQFF. The CDR3 DNA is TGCGCCAGCTCCGATTTACTGCCCTACAATGAGCAGTTCTTC.

V and J are TRBV27 and TRBJ1-1; D may be TRBD1 (5 bases). The CDR3 is made up of 13 amino acids. CDR1 and CDR2 (germline): MNHEY, SMNVEV (reference sequence). Trimming removed 6 bases from V and 1 base from J, with 9 bases in between. CDR3 sequence reads: CASSRAGNTEAFF. Written as DNA, the CDR3 is TGTGCCAGCAGCAGGGCGGGGAACACTGAAGCTTTCTTT.

The chain uses TRBV4-1 and TRBJ1-6; D not resolved. The CDR3 consists of 14 residues. Germline-derived CDR1 and CDR2 are MGHRA and YSYEKL. V was shortened by 1 base and J by 11 bases, with 12 bases between the two germline ends. The CDR3 nucleotides are TGCGCCAGCAGCCAAGGGCCCCCATTGGCACCCCTCCACTTT. This gives the protein CASSQGPPLAPLHF.

This clonotype has just a few counts. The rearrangement uses TRBV6-2 or TRBV6-3 and TRBJ2-3; D is undetermined. Trimming left V 4 bases short and J 6 bases short, with 8 bases between. Germline assignment: CDR1 MNHEY and CDR2 SVGEGT. The CDR3 extends over 12 amino acids. This CDR3 is CASSFGADTQYF. In DNA form, the CDR3 reads TGTGCCAGCAGTTTCGGCGCGGATACGCAGTATTTT.

This clonotype occurred a few times. This chain links TRBV19 with TRBJ2-4; no definite D call. Germline V lookup: CDR1 LNHDA, CDR2 SQIVND (reference sequence). The ends were cut back, 5 bases at V and 2 bases at J, with 19 bases in the middle. The CDR3 totals 17 residues. CDR3 sequence reads: CASSPGPLGLTKNIQYF. The CDR3 bases are TGTGCCAGTAGTCCTGGCCCGCTTGGCTTAACCAAAAACATTCAGTACTTC.

The chain combines TRBV2 with TRBJ2-7; 8 bases are shared with TRBD1. The J segment lost 3 bases and the V segment lost 3 bases, leaving 4 bases of the junction unmatched. CDR1 and CDR2 from the germline V gene are SNHLY and FYNNEI. This CDR3 spans 14 amino acids. The CDR3 reads CASSDRTGYYEQYF. In nucleotides, the CDR3 is TGTGCCAGCAGTGACAGGACAGGGTACTACGAGCAGTACTTC.

V is TRBV4-3 and J is TRBJ2-3; D possibly corresponds to TRBD1 (5 bases). The CDR3 sequence is 17 residues long. V was shortened by 0 bases and J by 2 bases, with 15 bases between the two germline ends. CDR1 LGHNA and CDR2 YSLEER come from the germline V gene. CDR3 nucleotide sequence: TGCGCCAGCAGCCAAGAGGGGCCACGTCTTCACACAGATACGCAGTATTTT. This translates into CASSQEGPRLHTDTQYF.

The chain is built from TRBV6-2 or TRBV6-3 and TRBJ1-5; D perhaps matches TRBD1 (5 bases). Germline CDR1 reads MNHEY; CDR2 reads SVGEGT. Trimming removed 0 bases at V and 4 bases at J, with 10 bases between. CDR3 length: 15 amino acids. The CDR3 sequence: CASSYSRAGNQPQHF. Here the CDR3 DNA reads TGTGCCAGCAGTTACTCGCGGGCAGGGAATCAGCCCCAGCATTTT.

This clonotype was counted between two and nine times. This sequence joins TRBV7-9 and TRBJ2-2; D unclear. The CDR3 length is 15 residues. Trimming shortened V by 1 base and J by 0 bases, and 6 bases separated the two germline ends. CDR1 SEHNR and CDR2 FQNEAQ come from the germline V gene (reference sequence). CDR3 protein: CASSLGGPNTGELFF. Written as DNA, the CDR3 is TGTGCCAGCAGCTTAGGAGGACCGAACACCGGGGAGCTGTTTTTT. The full variable domain, in which reference TRBV7-9 and TRBJ2-2 provide the parts outside the CDR3, is DTGVSQNPRHKITKRGQNVTFRCDPISEHNRLYWYRQTLGQGPEFLTYFQNEAQLEKSRLLSDRFSAERPKGSFSTLEIQRTEQGDSAMYLCASSLGGPNTGELFFGEGSRLTVL.

The chain recombines TRBV20-1 with TRBJ1-1; TRBD1 matches at 8 bases. After removal of 2 bases from V and 5 bases from J, the junction contained 10 bases not matched to a gene. The CDR3 contains 15 residues. Germline lookup yields CDR1 DFQATT and CDR2 SNEGSKA (reference sequence). CDR3 bases: TGCAGTGCTAGATCCCTCGGACAGGGTTGGACTGAAGCTTTCTTT. Translating gives CSARSLGQGWTEAFF.

The chain couples TRBV12-3 or TRBV12-4 to TRBJ1-1; tentatively, D is TRBD1 (6 bases). This CDR3 comprises 14 residues. V dropped 3 bases and J dropped 0 bases, with 8 bases sitting between them. The CDR3 protein is CASSFRGLNTEAFF. Here the CDR3 DNA reads TGTGCCAGCAGTTTCCGGGGGCTGAACACTGAAGCTTTCTTT.

This clonotype was picked up a small number of times. The V gene is TRBV5-1, the J gene TRBJ2-3, with 10 bases lining up with TRBD1. The J segment lost 3 bases and the V segment lost 5 bases, leaving 9 bases of the junction unmatched. Germline V gene lookup returns CDR1 SGHRS and CDR2 YFSETQ. The CDR3 is 16 amino acids. CDR3 bases: TGCGCCAGCAGATACGGACAGGGGGAATTAACAGATACGCAGTATTTT. This sequence encodes CASRYGQGELTDTQYF.

J is TRBJ2-1 and V is TRBV5-8; D possibly corresponds to TRBD2 (6 bases). The length of the CDR3 is 16 residues. Trimming left V 0 bases short and J 0 bases short, with 10 bases between. From germline, CDR1 is SGHTS and CDR2 YDEGEE. The DNA of the CDR3 is TGTGCCAGCAGCTTGGTTCCCGGGAGCTCCTACAATGAGCAGTTCTTC. It yields the protein CASSLVPGSSYNEQFF.

The CDR3 DNA reads as TGTGCCAGCAGCCCCCCGCCGACAGGGGGCACAGATACGCAGTATTTT. Translated, it gives CASSPPPTGGTDTQYF. The chain combines TRBV11-2 with TRBJ2-3, with TRBD1 matching over 8 bases. The CDR3 spans 16 residues. V shed 5 bases, J shed 1 base, and the junction held 8 bases outside the gene matches. Germline V gene sequence: CDR1 SGHAT, CDR2 FQNNGV.

This clonotype was seen at least ten times. V and J are TRBV4-1 and TRBJ2-6; D not certain. The CDR3 has 16 residues. Germline CDR1 and CDR2: MGHRA and YSYEKL. Trimming stripped 1 base from V and 3 bases from J, with 10 bases between. The CDR3 protein is CASSQVLGVGANVLTF. CDR3 nucleotide sequence: TGCGCCAGCAGCCAAGTTTTAGGAGTTGGGGCCAACGTCCTGACTTTC.

This clonotype was counted between two and nine times. This sequence joins TRBV29-1 and TRBJ2-7; TRBD1 matches at 8 bases. CDR1 and CDR2 from the germline V gene are SQVTM and ANQGSEA. The CDR3 is 14 amino acids. V lost 4 bases, J lost 5 bases, and 10 bases stayed unmatched. The CDR3 sequence is CSVVLWTGSHEQYF. The CDR3 DNA sequence: TGCAGCGTTGTTTTATGGACAGGGAGCCACGAGCAGTACTTC.